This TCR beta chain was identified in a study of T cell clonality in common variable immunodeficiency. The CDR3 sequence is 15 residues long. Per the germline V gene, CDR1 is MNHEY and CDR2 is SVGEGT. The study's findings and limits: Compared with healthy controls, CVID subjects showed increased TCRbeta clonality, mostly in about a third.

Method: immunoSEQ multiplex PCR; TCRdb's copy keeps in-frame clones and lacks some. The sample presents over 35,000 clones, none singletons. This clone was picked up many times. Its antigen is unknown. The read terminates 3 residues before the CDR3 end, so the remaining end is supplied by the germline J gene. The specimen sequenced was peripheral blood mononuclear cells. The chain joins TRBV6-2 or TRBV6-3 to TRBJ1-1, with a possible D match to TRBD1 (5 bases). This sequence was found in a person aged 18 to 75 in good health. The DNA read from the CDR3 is TGTGCCAGCAGTTACTCGACAGCCACGGGAAGAAAA. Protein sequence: CASSYSTATGRK. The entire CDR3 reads CASSYSTATGRKAFF.